This T cell receptor beta chain derives from a study of blood T cell repertoires in COVID-19. Method: immunoSEQ multiplex PCR; TCRdb's copy keeps in-frame clones and lacks some. The profile shows under 300,000 clones, approximately 81% of them singletons. Germline values: CDR1 ENHRY, CDR2 SYGVKD. The CDR3 extends over 15 amino acids. V dropped 7 bases and J dropped 2; count of bases not matched to a gene: 4. Individuals drawn from under 30 US areas were about 18 to 95 years old. The sequencing input was PBMCs or T cells enriched from blood (not recorded which). The chain joins TRBV10-3 to TRBJ2-2, with 10 nucleotides matching TRBD2. This clonotype was obtained from a woman aged 50 to 60 who had been exposed to COVID-19. CDR3 region: CAIKGTSVNTGELFF. DNA of the CDR3: TGTGCCATCAAGGGGACTAGCGTCAACACCGGGGAGCTGTTTTTT.